These 13 T cell receptor beta chains share one sample of origin, sequenced in a study of CXCR3-negative and CXCR3-positive naive CD8 T cells. The study's findings and limits: Compared with CXCR3-negative naive cells, CXCR3-positive naive cells showed more hydrophobic TRB CDR3s.

Each TRB cDNA library was prepared by 5' RACE (with UMI labels). TCRdb reanalyzed the 5' RACE reads, giving one entry per CDR3 protein sequence and no DNA. The sample table sets out nearly 110,000 distinct CDR3 sequences. Their specific antigens are unknown. The sample consisted of naive CXCR3+ CD8+ T cells from blood. Subset here: CD45RO-CCR7+CD27+CD95- naive CD8+ T cells expressing CXCR3 (TNR3+). The receptors derive from a human donor in good health. Some clones in this sample may be carry-over from other donors' samples.

J is TRBJ1-2 and V is TRBV27; TCRdb's D gene call, TRBD1, goes unchecked for lack of DNA. The CDR3 is 13 residues long. Germline V gives CDR1 MNHEY, CDR2 SMNVEV (reference sequence). The CDR3 here is CASRGGLSDGYTF.

The chain has TRBV7-2 and TRBJ2-1; TCRdb proposes TRBD2, but this gene call is untestable without DNA. The CDR3 length is 17 residues. Germline loops: CDR1 SGHTA, CDR2 FQGNSA. CDR3 loop: CASSYSASGGIYNEQFF.

CDR3: CASRAGAPDTGELFF. The chain couples TRBV7-9 to TRBJ2-2; TCRdb proposes TRBD1, but this gene call is untestable without DNA. The germline V gene has CDR1 SEHNR and CDR2 FQNEAQ (reference sequence). This CDR3 is 15 amino acids long.

The chain is built from TRBV18 and TRBJ2-7; TCRdb's D gene call, TRBD1, goes unchecked for lack of DNA. Germline V gene sequence: CDR1 KGHSH, CDR2 LQKENI. CDR3 length: 11 residues. CDR3 residues: CASSPGQGQYF.

CDR3 amino acids: CASTWYPGNSDEQFF. The chain has TRBV5-1 and TRBJ2-1. Germline loops: CDR1 SGHRS, CDR2 YFSETQ. The length of the CDR3 is 15 residues.

V and J are TRBV18 and TRBJ2-5; there is no DNA to check the TCRdb D call of TRBD1. CDR3 length: 14 residues. Germline V gene lookup returns CDR1 KGHSH and CDR2 LQKENI. The CDR3: CASSPPIGGETQYF. Combining the CDR3 with reference TRBV18 and TRBJ2-5 gives the whole variable domain NAGVMQNPRHLVRRRGQEARLRCSPMKGHSHVYWYRQLPEEGLKFMVYLQKENIIDESGMPKERFSAEFPKEGPSILRIQQVVRGDSAAYFCASSPPIGGETQYFGPGTRLLVL.

V gene TRBV6-5 combines with J gene TRBJ2-5; the D gene TCRdb calls, TRBD1, cannot be checked with no DNA. This CDR3 comprises 15 residues. In germline, CDR1 is MNHEY, CDR2 SVGAGI. The chain's CDR3 is CASSSEWGDWETQYF.

V gene TRBV29-1 combines with J gene TRBJ2-2; the D call of TRBD2 rests on TCRdb alone, since no DNA is present to check it. The CDR3 length is 15 residues. Germline assignment: CDR1 SQVTM and CDR2 ANQGSEA. CDR3 residues: CSVFERGLVTGELFF.

The chain links TRBV29-1 to TRBJ1-1. Germline CDR1 is SQVTM and CDR2 is ANQGSEA. The CDR3 is made up of 15 amino acids. The CDR3 is CSVTLSGLPNTEAFF.

The genes are TRBV4-3 and TRBJ1-1. The CDR3 consists of 14 residues. CDR1 and CDR2 from the germline V gene are LGHNA and YSLEER. The CDR3 is CASSQDRRNTEAFF.

The gene calls are TRBV6-5 and TRBJ2-1. The CDR3 is 15 amino acids. Germline V CDR1 and CDR2: MNHEY, SVGAGI. CDR3 region: CASSYSSVSYNEQFF.

The chain carries TRBV2 and TRBJ1-1; there is no DNA to check the TCRdb D call of TRBD1. The length of the CDR3 is 12 residues. Germline assignment: CDR1 SNHLY and CDR2 FYNNEI. CDR3 sequence reads: CANRGGNTEAFF. Supplemented by reference TRBV2 and TRBJ1-1, the full variable domain reads EPEVTQTPSHQVTQMGQEVILRCVPISNHLYFYWYRQILGQKVEFLVSFYNNEISEKSEIFDDQFSVERPDGSNFTLKIRSTKLEDSAMYFCANRGGNTEAFFGQGTRLTVV.

The chain links TRBV7-9 to TRBJ1-4; there is no DNA to check the TCRdb D call of TRBD1. Germline loops: CDR1 SEHNR, CDR2 FQNEAQ (reference sequence). The length of the CDR3 is 15 residues. Here the CDR3 reads CASSLWTELNEKLFF.